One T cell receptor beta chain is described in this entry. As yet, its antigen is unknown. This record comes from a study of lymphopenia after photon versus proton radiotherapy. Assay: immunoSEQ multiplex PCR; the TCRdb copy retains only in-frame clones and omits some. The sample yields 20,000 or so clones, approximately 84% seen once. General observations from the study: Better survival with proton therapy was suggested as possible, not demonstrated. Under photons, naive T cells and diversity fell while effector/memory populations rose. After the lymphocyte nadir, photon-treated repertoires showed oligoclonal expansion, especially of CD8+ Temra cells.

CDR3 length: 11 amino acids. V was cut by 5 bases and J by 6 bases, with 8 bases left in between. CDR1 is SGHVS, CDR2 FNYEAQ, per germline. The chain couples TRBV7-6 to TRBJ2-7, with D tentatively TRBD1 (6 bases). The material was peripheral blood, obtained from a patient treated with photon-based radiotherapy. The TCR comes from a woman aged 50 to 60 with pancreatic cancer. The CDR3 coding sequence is TGTGCCAGCAGCCAGGACAGCGAGCAGTACTTC. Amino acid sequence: CASSQDSEQYF.